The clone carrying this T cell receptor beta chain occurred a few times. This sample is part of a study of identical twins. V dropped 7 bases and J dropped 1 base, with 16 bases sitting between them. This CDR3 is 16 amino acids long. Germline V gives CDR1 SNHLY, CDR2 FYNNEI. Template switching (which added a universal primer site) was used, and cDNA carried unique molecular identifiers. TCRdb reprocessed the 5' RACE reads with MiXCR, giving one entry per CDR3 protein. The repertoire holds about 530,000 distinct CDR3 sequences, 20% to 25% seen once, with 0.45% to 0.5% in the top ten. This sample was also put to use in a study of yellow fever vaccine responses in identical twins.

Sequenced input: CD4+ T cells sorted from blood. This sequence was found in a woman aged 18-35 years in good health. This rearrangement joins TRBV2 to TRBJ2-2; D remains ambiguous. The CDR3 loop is CASKGPGRENTGELFF. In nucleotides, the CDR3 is TGTGCCAGCAAAGGGCCTGGTCGAGAGAACACCGGGGAGCTGTTTTTT.